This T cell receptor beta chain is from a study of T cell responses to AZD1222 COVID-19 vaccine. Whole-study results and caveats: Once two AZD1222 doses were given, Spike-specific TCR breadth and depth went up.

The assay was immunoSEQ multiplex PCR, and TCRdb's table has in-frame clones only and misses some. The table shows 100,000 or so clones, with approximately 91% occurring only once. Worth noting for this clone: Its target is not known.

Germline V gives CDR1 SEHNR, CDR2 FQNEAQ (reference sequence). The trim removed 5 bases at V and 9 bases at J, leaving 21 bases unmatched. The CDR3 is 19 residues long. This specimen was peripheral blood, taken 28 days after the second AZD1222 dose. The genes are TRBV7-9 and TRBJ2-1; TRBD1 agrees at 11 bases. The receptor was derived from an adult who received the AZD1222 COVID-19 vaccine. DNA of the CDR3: TGTGCCAGCAGCCCTCGGCCGGGACAGGGGGGATTTCAAGGCCTTGAGCAGTTCTTC. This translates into CASSPRPGQGGFQGLEQFF.